One sample yielded the 25 T cell receptor beta chains listed below, sequenced in a study of blood T cell repertoires in COVID-19. The assay was immunoSEQ multiplex PCR, and TCRdb's table has in-frame clones only and misses some. Of roughly 60,000 clones in the sample, roughly 88% were seen once. Sequencing was performed on peripheral blood. These receptors were taken from a woman between 55 and 75 years old with acute or convalescent COVID-19.

Regarding this clone: One end of the junction does not line up with germline, which may come from a read error. V gene TRBV29-1 combines with J gene TRBJ1-2; 7 bases agree with TRBD1. Germline CDR1 reads SQVTM; CDR2 reads ANQGSEA. CDR3 length: 8 amino acids. CDR3 loop: CSAGTEIF. The CDR3, as DNA: TGCAGCGCCGGGACAGAGATCTTC.

The rearrangement joins TRBV6-6 to TRBJ2-2; D remains unclear. Trimming stripped 11 bases from V and 7 bases from J, with 11 bases between. Per the germline V gene, CDR1 is MNHNY and CDR2 is SVGAGI (reference sequence). This CDR3 contains 11 residues. CDR3 in DNA: TGTGCCGCCTACGGGTTCGGGGAGCTGTTTTTT. Its protein is CAAYGFGELFF.

The V and J genes are TRBV5-1 and TRBJ1-1; a weak D match, TRBD1 (6 bases). Deletions cut 5 bases from V and 3 bases from J, with 17 bases between. The CDR3 is 15 residues long. Germline CDR1 and CDR2: SGHRS and YFSETQ. In DNA form, the CDR3 reads TGCGCCAGCAGAGGGGGGGCAGGGGAGGACACTGAAGCTTTCTTT. Encoded protein: CASRGGAGEDTEAFF.

This sequence joins TRBV9 and TRBJ1-4; 9 bases match TRBD1. The CDR3 runs to 16 residues. In germline, CDR1 is SGDLS, CDR2 YYNGEE. Trimming took 3 bases from V and 5 from J; bases not matched to a gene: 8. CDR3 residues: CASSAWDRAGNEKLFF. CDR3 bases: TGTGCCAGCAGCGCCTGGGACAGGGCTGGCAATGAAAAACTGTTTTTT.

The V gene is TRBV30, the J gene TRBJ2-7; TRBD2 aligns across 8 bases. The J segment lost 0 bases and the V segment lost 3 bases, leaving 10 bases of the junction unmatched. The CDR3 covers 16 residues. CDR1 and CDR2 (germline): GTSNPN, SVGIG (reference sequence). The CDR3 DNA follows: TGTGCCTGGAGATTCGGGGGGGCCCTACCCTCCTACGAGCAGTACTTC. Protein: CAWRFGGALPSYEQYF.

The gene calls are TRBV5-4 and TRBJ1-2; D gene unclear. The V gene lost 5 bases and the J gene lost 5 bases, with 13 bases spanning the gap. The CDR3 covers 13 residues. CDR1 is SGHNT and CDR2 is YYREEE in the germline V gene (reference sequence). The CDR3 protein is CASSFGEAYGYTF. As DNA, the CDR3 is TGTGCCAGCAGTTTCGGAGAAGCGTATGGCTACACCTTC.

The V and J genes are TRBV23-1 and TRBJ1-4; 10 bases match TRBD1. TRBV23-1 is an ORF for which the function is uncertain. The CDR3 runs 14 residues. The CDR3 here is CALGQGGSNEKLFF. The CDR3 DNA sequence: TGCGCTCTCGGACAGGGGGGATCTAATGAAAAACTGTTTTTT.

In this sample, this clone turned up a few times. The V and J genes are TRBV19 and TRBJ1-6; D is unclear. This CDR3 region has 17 residues. Germline CDR1 and CDR2: LNHDA and SQIVND (reference sequence). Trimming took off 3 bases at V and 6 bases at J, with 18 bases between the two ends. CDR3 sequence (DNA): TGTGCCAGTAGTATTCCCTTGCTGAGAGTTGGTAATTCACCCCTCCACTTT. Its protein is CASSIPLLRVGNSPLHF.

This rearrangement joins TRBV4-2 to TRBJ2-3, with TRBD2 identical over 9 bases. The germline CDR1 and CDR2 sequences are LGHNA and YNFKEQ. V gave up 1 base and J gave up 2 bases; unmatched junction bases: 16. This CDR3 is built from 20 residues. CDR3 sequence: CASSQVGLRGGAPHTDTQYF. The CDR3 DNA follows: TGTGCCAGCAGCCAAGTAGGGCTTCGCGGGGGGGCCCCTCACACAGATACGCAGTATTTT.

This clone was observed once. The chain combines TRBV24-1 with TRBJ2-1; perhaps TRBD1 as D (7 bases). This CDR3 is 18 amino acids long. Trimming removed 0 bases from V and 2 bases from J, with 16 bases in between. Germline lookup yields CDR1 KGHDR and CDR2 SFDVKD. Here the CDR3 reads CATSDLQEGRGAYNEQFF. CDR3 DNA: TGTGCCACCAGTGATTTGCAAGAGGGCAGGGGGGCCTACAATGAGCAGTTCTTC.

This rearrangement joins TRBV7-9 to TRBJ1-1, with D possibly being TRBD1 (6 bases). Germline V gives CDR1 SEHNR, CDR2 FQNEAQ (reference sequence). The CDR3 contains 14 residues. Deletions cut 2 bases from V and 5 bases from J, with 12 bases between. CDR3 bases: TGTGCCAGCAGCTTACAGGGGAGTGGTACTGAAGCTTTCTTT. As protein: CASSLQGSGTEAFF. Variable domain in full (rest from reference TRBV7-9 and TRBJ1-1): DTGVSQNPRHKITKRGQNVTFRCDPISEHNRLYWYRQTLGQGPEFLTYFQNEAQLEKSRLLSDRFSAERPKGSFSTLEIQRTEQGDSAMYLCASSLQGSGTEAFFGQGTRLTVV.

The V gene is TRBV5-1, the J gene TRBJ1-1; a weak D match, TRBD1 (6 bases). Per germline, CDR1 SGHRS and CDR2 YFSETQ. CDR3 length: 15 amino acids. Trimming took 2 bases from V and 4 from J, leaving 15 bases between them. The CDR3 sequence: CASSLESQGSTEAFF. DNA of the CDR3: TGCGCCAGCAGCTTAGAGTCGCAGGGGAGCACTGAAGCTTTCTTT.

The chain has TRBV10-3 and TRBJ2-1; 9 nucleotides align to TRBD1. The length of the CDR3 is 16 residues. Germline lookup yields CDR1 ENHRY and CDR2 SYGVKD. V lost 2 bases and J lost 6; bases outside the gene matches: 8. The CDR3 nucleotides read TGTGCCATCAGTGAGCCTGGGACAGGGCATGGCAATGAGCAGTTCTTC. It specifies CAISEPGTGHGNEQFF.

Of note for this clone: The same CDR3 also results from other DNA sequences found in this sample. The genes are TRBV5-1 and TRBJ1-1; possibly TRBD1 for D (6 bases). The length of the CDR3 is 14 residues. The V gene lost 0 bases and the J gene lost 2 bases, with 8 bases spanning the gap. Per germline, CDR1 SGHRS and CDR2 YFSETQ. The CDR3 loop is CASSLGTANTEAFF. The DNA of the CDR3 is TGCGCCAGCAGCTTGGGGACAGCCAACACTGAAGCTTTCTTT.

The chain employs TRBV27 and TRBJ2-7, with D possibly being TRBD1 (6 bases). The length of the CDR3 is 17 residues. The germline CDR1 and CDR2 sequences are MNHEY and SMNVEV (reference sequence). V was pared by 2 bases and J by 3 bases, with 20 bases between. The CDR3 DNA reads as TGTGCCAGCAGTTTAGGTTCCCCCGTACAGGGTGGCTACGAGCAGTACTTC. This gives the protein CASSLGSPVQGGYEQYF.

The chain couples TRBV7-2 to TRBJ1-3; D is ambiguous. This CDR3 has 16 amino acids. Trimming stripped 3 bases from V and 0 bases from J, with 12 bases between. Germline CDR1 is SGHTA and CDR2 is FQGNSA. DNA for the CDR3: TGTGCCAGCAGCTTTTTATCCGGTGCCTCTGGAAACACCATATATTTT. Its protein product is CASSFLSGASGNTIYF.

The V call is TRBV23-1, the J call TRBJ2-1, with 9 bases that match TRBD2. Being an ORF, TRBV23-1 has a function that is uncertain. Trimming cost V 4 bases and J 6 bases; bases outside gene matches: 10. CDR3 size: 16 residues. CDR3 bases: TGCGCCAGCAGTCTACCGGGACTAGCCCCTCTCAATGAGCAGTTCTTC. Encoded protein: CASSLPGLAPLNEQFF.

This clone was detected a few times. This chain uses TRBV6-5 with TRBJ1-1, with unresolved D. The CDR3 has 12 amino acids. V was clipped by 2 bases and J by 8 bases, with 9 bases between them. The germline V gene has CDR1 MNHEY and CDR2 SVGAGI. The DNA for the CDR3 is TGTGCCAGCAGTTACCCGGGGAGAGAAGCTTTCTTT. It codes for CASSYPGREAFF.

CDR3: CASSDGQGNGYTF. As DNA, the CDR3 is TGCGCCAGCAGCGATGGACAGGGCAATGGCTACACCTTC. J is TRBJ1-2 and V is TRBV5-1; 8 positions match TRBD1. CDR3 length equals 13 residues. Trimming at V came to 4 bases and at J to 6 bases, leaving 5 bases not matched to a gene. Looked up from germline, CDR1 is SGHRS and CDR2 is YFSETQ.

CDR3 in amino acids: CASTDRAEAFF. In DNA form, the CDR3 reads TGCGCCAGCACGGACAGGGCTGAAGCTTTCTTT. This chain links TRBV10-2 with TRBJ1-1; 8 nucleotides line up with TRBD1. Germline CDR1 and CDR2: WSHSY and SAAADI. V lost 7 bases to trimming and J lost 6 bases; unmatched junction nucleotides: 1. This CDR3 region has 11 residues.

This clone was found a few times. V and J are TRBV24-1 and TRBJ2-1; perhaps TRBD1 as D (6 bases). Germline assignment: CDR1 KGHDR and CDR2 SFDVKD. With 0 bases removed from V and 6 bases from J, the gap between germline ends came to 23 bases. The CDR3 extends over 19 amino acids. CDR3 protein: CATSDLSGVAGQGSNEQFF. CDR3 coding DNA: TGTGCCACCAGTGATTTGTCAGGGGTTGCTGGCCAAGGCTCCAATGAGCAGTTCTTC.

The chain recombines TRBV6-1 with TRBJ1-2; D is unresolved. CDR3 length: 16 amino acids. Germline V CDR1 and CDR2: MNHNS, SASEGT. Trimming took off 2 bases at V and 1 base at J, with 14 bases between the two ends. The CDR3 region is CASSESRTLYNYGYTF. CDR3 bases: TGTGCCAGCAGTGAATCCCGGACTCTATATAACTATGGCTACACCTTC.

The chain employs TRBV6-5 and TRBJ2-3; 10 nucleotides match TRBD2. There are 13 residues in the CDR3. The V and J ends lost 7 bases and 4 bases, in that order; junction bases with no gene match: 2. Germline values: CDR1 MNHEY, CDR2 SVGAGI. The CDR3 region has the DNA TGTGCCAGCACTAGCGGGGGATCAGATACGCAGTATTTT. Translated: CASTSGGSDTQYF.

This clone has a single count. The gene calls are TRBV18 and TRBJ1-2; TRBD1 aligns across 8 bases. The CDR3 length is 14 residues. With 1 base clipped from V and 4 bases from J, the junction kept 2 bases outside the gene matches. Germline V CDR1 and CDR2: KGHSH, LQKENI. The CDR3 region has the DNA TGTGCCAGCTCACCACTTGGGACAGGCTATGGCTACACCTTC. Amino acid sequence: CASSPLGTGYGYTF.

The rearrangement joins TRBV5-1 to TRBJ1-3; D may be TRBD1 (6 bases). Germline V gene sequence: CDR1 SGHRS, CDR2 YFSETQ. V lost 1 base to trimming and J lost 8 bases, with 19 bases between them. The CDR3 spans 16 residues. CDR3 in DNA: TGCGCCAGCAGCTTGAAAGGAGGCCAGGGGACGCACACCATATATTTT. Its protein is CASSLKGGQGTHTIYF.